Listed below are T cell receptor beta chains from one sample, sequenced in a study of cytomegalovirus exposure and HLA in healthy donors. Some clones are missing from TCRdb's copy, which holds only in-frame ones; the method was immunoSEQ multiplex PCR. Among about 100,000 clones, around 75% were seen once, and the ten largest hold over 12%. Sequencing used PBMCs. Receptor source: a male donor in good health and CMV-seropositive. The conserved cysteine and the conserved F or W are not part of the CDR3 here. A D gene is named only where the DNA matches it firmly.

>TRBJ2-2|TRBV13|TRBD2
ASSLGLAGTNTGELF
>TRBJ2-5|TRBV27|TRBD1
ASGTTGGETQY
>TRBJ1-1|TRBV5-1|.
ASSLGTGSETEAF
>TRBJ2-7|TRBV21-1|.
ASSNLGRNVYEQY
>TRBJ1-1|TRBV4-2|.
ASRAGPLSTEAF
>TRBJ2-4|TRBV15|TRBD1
ATSREIGRGLAKNIQY
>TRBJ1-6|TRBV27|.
ASSSLRPAANSPLH
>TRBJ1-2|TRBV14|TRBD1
ASSREGGVGGYT
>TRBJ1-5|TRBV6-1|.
ASNIVADSNQPQH
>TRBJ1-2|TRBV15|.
ATSRDINYT
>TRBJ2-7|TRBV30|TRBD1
AFQNEGQGAIEQY
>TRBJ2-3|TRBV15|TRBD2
ATSGGGYTDTQY
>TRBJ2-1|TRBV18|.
ASSPVGEEQF
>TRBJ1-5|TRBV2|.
ASSEGIGAQPQH
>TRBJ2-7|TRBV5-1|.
ASSHRGYRGSYEQY
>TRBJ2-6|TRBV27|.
ASSLSRVTANVLT
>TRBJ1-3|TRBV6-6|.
ASRWESGNTIY